The rows below give T cell receptor beta chains drawn from one sample of a study of blood T cell repertoires in COVID-19. Some clones are missing from TCRdb's copy, which holds only in-frame ones; the method was immunoSEQ multiplex PCR. The profile shows 200,000 to 250,000 clones, 82% of them singletons. Sequences were obtained from PBMCs or T cells enriched from blood (not recorded which). These TCRs come from a woman aged 55-70 years who had recovered from COVID-19. CDR3s include the opening cysteine and the closing phenylalanine or tryptophan. D genes are given only for firm matches. Rows give clone size only sometimes, using once, few, many, or a class for an expanded clone.

clone_size	d_call	j_call	v_call	cdr3_aa	cdr3_nt
few	.	TRBJ2-7	TRBV27	CASSNLYEQYF	TGTGCCAGCAGTAATCTTTACGAGCAGTACTTC
.	TRBD1	TRBJ2-6	TRBV29-1	CSVPRDRGITGANVLTF	TGCAGCGTTCCAAGGGACAGGGGGATCACTGGGGCCAACGTCCTGACTTTC
.	TRBD2	TRBJ2-1	TRBV7-9	CASSLEAGLAGVHEQFF	TGTGCCAGCAGCTTAGAGGCGGGACTAGCGGGAGTCCATGAGCAGTTCTTC
.	.	TRBJ2-1	TRBV5-4	CASSLAGEQFF	TGTGCCAGCAGCTTGGCGGGTGAGCAGTTCTTC
.	.	TRBJ1-4	TRBV5-6	CASSLGRGTGKLFF	TGTGCCAGCAGCTTGGGGCGGGGTACGGGAAAACTGTTTTTT
once	.	TRBJ1-4	TRBV5-6	CASSGAPDLNEKLFF	TGTGCCAGCAGCGGGGCCCCCGACCTGAATGAAAAACTGTTTTTT
.	.	TRBJ2-5	TRBV19	CASSARHGSGTQYF	TGTGCCAGTAGTGCCAGACACGGATCTGGGACCCAGTACTTC
.	.	TRBJ2-2	TRBV29-1	CSGGERSGELFF	TGCAGCGGGGGCGAGCGATCCGGGGAGCTGTTTTTT
.	TRBD2	TRBJ2-7	TRBV3-1/TRBV3-2	CASSRGLAGNYEQYF	TGTGCCAGCAGCCGTGGACTAGCGGGAAACTACGAGCAGTACTTC
.	.	TRBJ1-2	TRBV23-1	CASTRGSNYGYTF	TGCGCCAGCACCCGGGGGAGTAACTATGGCTACACCTTC
.	TRBD2	TRBJ2-3	TRBV5-1	CASSLTSASTDTQYF	TGCGCCAGCAGCTTGACTAGCGCAAGCACAGATACGCAGTATTTT
once	.	TRBJ1-1	TRBV11-3	CASSLPRPNTEAFF	TGTGCCAGCAGCTTACCCAGGCCGAACACTGAAGCTTTCTTT
.	TRBD1	TRBJ1-4	TRBV4-3	CASSQGPGTDGEKLFF	TGCGCCAGCAGCCAAGGGCCCGGGACAGACGGTGAAAAACTGTTTTTT
few	.	TRBJ2-3	TRBV30	CAWDRVSVSSTDTQYF	TGTGCCTGGGACCGGGTTAGCGTTTCTAGCACAGATACGCAGTATTTT
few	.	TRBJ1-5	TRBV10-2	CASSDREDQPQHF	TGCGCCAGCAGTGACAGGGAGGATCAGCCCCAGCATTTT
.	.	TRBJ2-2	TRBV5-1	CASKKGGISNTGELFF	TGCGCCAGCAAGAAGGGGGGGATCTCGAACACCGGGGAGCTGTTTTTT
many	.	TRBJ2-7	TRBV27	CASSLATGAYEQYF	TGTGCCAGCAGTTTAGCGACAGGTGCCTACGAGCAGTACTTC